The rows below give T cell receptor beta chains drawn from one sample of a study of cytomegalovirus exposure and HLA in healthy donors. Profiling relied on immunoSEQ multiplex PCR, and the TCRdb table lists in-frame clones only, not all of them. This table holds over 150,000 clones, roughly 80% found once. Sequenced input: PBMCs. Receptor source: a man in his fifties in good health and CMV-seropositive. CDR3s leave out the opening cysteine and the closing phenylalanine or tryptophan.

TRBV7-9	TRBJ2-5	ASSFDGGQETQY
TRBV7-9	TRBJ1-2	ASSTFRGLGYGYT
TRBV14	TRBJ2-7	ASSHPGGLAYEQY
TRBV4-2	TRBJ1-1	ASSQDAVTAEAF
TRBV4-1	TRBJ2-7	ASSLFPSSGGRDEQY
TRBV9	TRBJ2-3	ASSVTGCGTDTQY
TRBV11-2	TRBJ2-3	ASSLDRWRGGSLYTDTQY
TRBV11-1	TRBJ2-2	ASSLSSTNTGELF
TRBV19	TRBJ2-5	ASSIGDRGQETQY
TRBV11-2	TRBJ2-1	ASSLEYSFRYNEQF
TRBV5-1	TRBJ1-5	ASSLAGKDQPQH
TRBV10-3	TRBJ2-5	AISERGISQETQY
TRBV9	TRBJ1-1	ASETGTGDTEAF